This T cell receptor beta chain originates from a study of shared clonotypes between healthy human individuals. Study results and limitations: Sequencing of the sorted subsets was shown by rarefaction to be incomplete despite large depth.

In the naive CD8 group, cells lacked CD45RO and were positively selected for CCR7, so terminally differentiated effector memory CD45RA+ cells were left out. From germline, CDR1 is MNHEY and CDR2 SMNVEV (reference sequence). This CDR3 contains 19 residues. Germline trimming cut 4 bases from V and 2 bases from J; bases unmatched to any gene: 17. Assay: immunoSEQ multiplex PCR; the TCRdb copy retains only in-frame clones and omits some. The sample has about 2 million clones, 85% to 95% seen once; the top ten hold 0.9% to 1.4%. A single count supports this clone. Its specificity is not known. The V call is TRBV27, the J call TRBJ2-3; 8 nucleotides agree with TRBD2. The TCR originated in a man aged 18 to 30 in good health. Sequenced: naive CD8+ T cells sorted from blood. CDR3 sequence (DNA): TGTGCCAGCAGTTCTAAAGATGCGGGGGGCGGGGGATACACAGATACGCAGTATTTT. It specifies CASSSKDAGGGGYTDTQYF.